This T cell receptor (beta chain) was captured by sequencing in a study of blood T cells in healthy people across ages. Study-level points and caveats: Long-lived donors exceeded aged donors in naive CD4+ cells and diversity.

Through a sample-barcoded 5' primer and a J-beta primer mix, a second PCR was run for roughly 7 to 11 cycles. Each cDNA molecule carried a tag from a template-switch adaptor that contained 12 random nucleotides. TCRdb called the 5' RACE reads again in MiXCR, with one record for every CDR3 protein. Of 1.4 million to 1.5 million distinct CDR3 sequences in the sample, roughly 40% are singletons; the top ten hold under 8%. As for this clonotype: The antigen remains undetermined.

The donors, all healthy, were Caucasians living in Russia, aged roughly 6 to 90. The length of the CDR3 is 14 residues. Germline CDR1 reads MDHEN; CDR2 reads SYDVKM. Input material: blood. This clonotype was obtained from a young woman in good health. The rearrangement uses TRBV28 and TRBJ2-4; tentatively, D is TRBD2 (5 bases). The J call is doubtful: the DNA matches TRBJ2-5 better. CDR3 DNA sequence: TGTGCCAGCACCAGACGAGCGGATCAAGAGACCCAGTACTTC. Translating it yields CASTRRADQETQYF.